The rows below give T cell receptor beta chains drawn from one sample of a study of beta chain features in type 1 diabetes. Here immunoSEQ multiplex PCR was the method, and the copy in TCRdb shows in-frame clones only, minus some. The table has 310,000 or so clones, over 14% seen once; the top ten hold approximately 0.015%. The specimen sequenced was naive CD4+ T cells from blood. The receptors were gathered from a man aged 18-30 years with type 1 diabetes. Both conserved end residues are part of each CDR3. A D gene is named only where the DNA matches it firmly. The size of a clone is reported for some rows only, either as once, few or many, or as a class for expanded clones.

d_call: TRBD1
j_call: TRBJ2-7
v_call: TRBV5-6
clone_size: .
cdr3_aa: CASSPGTGHREQYF
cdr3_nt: TGTGCCAGCAGCCCAGGGACAGGGCACCGCGAGCAGTACTTC

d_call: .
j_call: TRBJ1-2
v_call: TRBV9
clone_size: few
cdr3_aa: CASGLGSPNYGYTF
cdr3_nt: TGTGCCAGCGGGCTCGGCAGCCCGAACTATGGCTACACCTTC

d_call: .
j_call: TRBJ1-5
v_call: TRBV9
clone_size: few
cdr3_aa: CASSLRGGDNQPQHF
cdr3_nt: TGTGCCAGCAGCCTAAGAGGAGGGGACAATCAGCCCCAGCATTTT

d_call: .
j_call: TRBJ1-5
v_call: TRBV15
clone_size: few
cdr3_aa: CATSGRVGQPQHF
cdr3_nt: TGTGCCACCAGCGGCAGGGTAGGTCAGCCCCAGCATTTT

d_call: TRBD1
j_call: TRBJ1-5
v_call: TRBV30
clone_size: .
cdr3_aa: CAWSKTGGQPQHF
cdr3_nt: TGTGCCTGGAGTAAGACAGGGGGACAGCCCCAGCATTTT

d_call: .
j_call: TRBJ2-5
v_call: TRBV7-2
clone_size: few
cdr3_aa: CASSPHRMYQETQYF
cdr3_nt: TGTGCCAGCAGCCCTCACAGAATGTACCAAGAGACCCAGTACTTC

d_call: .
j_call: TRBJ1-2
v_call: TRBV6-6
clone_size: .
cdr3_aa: CASSDRRAGGYTF
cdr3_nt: TGTGCCAGCAGTGACCGGCGGGCTGGGGGCTACACCTTC

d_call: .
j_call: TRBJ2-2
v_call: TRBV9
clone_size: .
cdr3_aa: CASSAQGSGELFF
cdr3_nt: TGTGCCAGCAGCGCTCAGGGGTCCGGGGAGCTGTTTTTT

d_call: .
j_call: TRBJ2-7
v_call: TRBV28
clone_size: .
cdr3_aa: CASSLAGSHEQYF
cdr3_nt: TGTGCCAGCAGTTTGGCGGGTTCCCACGAGCAGTACTTC

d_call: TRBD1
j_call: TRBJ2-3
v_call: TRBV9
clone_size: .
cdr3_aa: CASGEGNRGPDTQYF
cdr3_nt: TGTGCCAGCGGCGAGGGGAACAGGGGGCCAGATACGCAGTATTTT

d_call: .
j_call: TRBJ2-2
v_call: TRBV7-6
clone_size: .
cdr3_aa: CASSLAGGGELFF
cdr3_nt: TGTGCCAGCAGCTTAGCAGGGGGCGGGGAGCTGTTTTTT

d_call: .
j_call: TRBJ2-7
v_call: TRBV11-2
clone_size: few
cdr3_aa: CASRVGRGRTGTSYEQYF
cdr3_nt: TGTGCCAGCAGGGTGGGCCGTGGGAGGACGGGTACATCCTACGAGCAGTACTTC

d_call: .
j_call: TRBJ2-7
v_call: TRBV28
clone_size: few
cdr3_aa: CASSLQGYEQYF
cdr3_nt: TGTGCCAGCAGTTTACAGGGATACGAGCAGTACTTC

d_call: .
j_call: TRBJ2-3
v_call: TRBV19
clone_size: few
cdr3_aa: CASRRSGTDTQYF
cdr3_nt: TGTGCCAGTAGGCGTTCAGGGACAGATACGCAGTATTTT

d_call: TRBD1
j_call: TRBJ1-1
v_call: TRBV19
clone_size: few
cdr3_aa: CASRRQGGQGEAFF
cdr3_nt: TGTGCCAGTAGGCGACAGGGGGGCCAAGGTGAAGCTTTCTTT

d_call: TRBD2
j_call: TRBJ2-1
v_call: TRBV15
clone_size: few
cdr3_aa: CATSRPDGLGNNEQFF
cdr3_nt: TGTGCCACCAGCAGACCCGACGGACTAGGAAACAATGAGCAGTTCTTC

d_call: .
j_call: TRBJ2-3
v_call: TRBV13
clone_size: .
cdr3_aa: CASSFLDTQYF
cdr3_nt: TGTGCCAGCAGCTTCTTAGATACGCAGTATTTT

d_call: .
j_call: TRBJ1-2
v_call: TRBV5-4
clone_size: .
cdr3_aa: CASSFGQGYGYTF
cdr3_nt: TGTGCCAGCAGCTTCGGGCAGGGCTATGGCTACACCTTC

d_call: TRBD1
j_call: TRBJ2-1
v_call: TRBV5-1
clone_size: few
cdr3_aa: CASSLGQGYNEQFF
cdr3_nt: TGCGCCAGCAGCTTGGGACAGGGATACAATGAGCAGTTCTTC

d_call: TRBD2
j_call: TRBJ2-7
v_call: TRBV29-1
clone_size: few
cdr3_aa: CSVGGLAGYEQYF
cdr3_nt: TGCAGCGTTGGGGGGCTAGCGGGTTACGAGCAGTACTTC

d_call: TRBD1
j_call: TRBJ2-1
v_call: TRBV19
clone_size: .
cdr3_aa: CASSIVLRGLGQFF
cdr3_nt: TGTGCCAGTAGTATAGTTTTGAGGGGGCTAGGGCAGTTCTTC

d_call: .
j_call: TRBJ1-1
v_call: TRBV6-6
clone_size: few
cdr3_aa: CASEGGHGTEAFF
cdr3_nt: TGTGCCAGCGAGGGAGGGCACGGCACTGAAGCTTTCTTT

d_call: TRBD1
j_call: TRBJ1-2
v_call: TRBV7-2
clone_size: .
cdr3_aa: CASSFIPGQGAPGYGYTF
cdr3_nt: TGTGCCAGCAGCTTCATTCCGGGACAGGGGGCGCCGGGCTATGGCTACACCTTC

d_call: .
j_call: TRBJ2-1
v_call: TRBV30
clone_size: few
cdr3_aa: CAWSVRVRDEQFF
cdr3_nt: TGTGCCTGGAGTGTCAGAGTCCGGGATGAGCAGTTCTTC

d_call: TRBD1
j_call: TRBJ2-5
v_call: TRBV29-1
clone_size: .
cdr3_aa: CSVEPQGAETQYF
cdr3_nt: TGCAGCGTTGAACCCCAGGGGGCAGAGACCCAGTACTTC

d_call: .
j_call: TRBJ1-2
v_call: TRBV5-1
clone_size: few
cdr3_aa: CASRTTAGEGYGYTF
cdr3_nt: TGCGCCAGCAGAACGACCGCAGGGGAAGGCTATGGCTACACCTTC

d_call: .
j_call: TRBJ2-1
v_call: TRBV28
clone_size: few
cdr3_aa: CASSSTNEQFF
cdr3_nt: TGTGCCAGCAGCTCTACCAATGAGCAGTTCTTC

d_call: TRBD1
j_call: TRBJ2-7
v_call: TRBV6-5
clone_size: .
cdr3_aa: CASSNPGQGTYEQYF
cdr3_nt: TGTGCCAGCAGTAACCCGGGACAGGGAACCTACGAGCAGTACTTC

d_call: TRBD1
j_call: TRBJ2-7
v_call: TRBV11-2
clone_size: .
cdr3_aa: CASSSARGRGEQYF
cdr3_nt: TGTGCCAGCAGCTCAGCAAGGGGGCGAGGTGAGCAGTACTTC

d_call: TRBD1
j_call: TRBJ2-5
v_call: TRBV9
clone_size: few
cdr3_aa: CASSENTGGWETQYF
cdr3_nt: TGTGCCAGCAGCGAGAATACAGGGGGTTGGGAGACCCAGTACTTC

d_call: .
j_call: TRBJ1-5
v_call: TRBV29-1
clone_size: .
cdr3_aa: CSVRLTGTDQPQHF
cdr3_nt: TGCAGCGTTCGTCTCACAGGGACCGATCAGCCCCAGCATTTT

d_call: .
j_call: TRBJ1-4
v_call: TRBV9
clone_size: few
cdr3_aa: CASTGSGNNEKLFF
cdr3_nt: TGTGCCAGCACTGGATCGGGGAATAATGAAAAACTGTTTTTT

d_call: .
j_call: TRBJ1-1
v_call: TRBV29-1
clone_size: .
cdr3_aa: CSVELQRGRGTEAFF
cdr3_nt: TGCAGCGTTGAACTTCAGAGAGGCAGGGGCACTGAAGCTTTCTTT

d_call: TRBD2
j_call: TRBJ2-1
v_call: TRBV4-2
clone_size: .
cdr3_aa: CASSQDWGLGTSGSSYNEQFF
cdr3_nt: TGTGCCAGCAGCCAAGATTGGGGGTTAGGGACTAGCGGGAGTTCCTACAATGAGCAGTTCTTC

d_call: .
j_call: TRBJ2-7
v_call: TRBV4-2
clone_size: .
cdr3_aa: CASSGATAPYEQYF
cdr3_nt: TGTGCCAGCAGCGGAGCGACGGCCCCTTACGAGCAGTACTTC

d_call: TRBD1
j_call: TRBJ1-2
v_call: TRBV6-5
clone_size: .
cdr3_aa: CASSSMTGVYGYTF
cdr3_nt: TGTGCCAGCAGTTCGATGACAGGGGTATATGGCTACACCTTC

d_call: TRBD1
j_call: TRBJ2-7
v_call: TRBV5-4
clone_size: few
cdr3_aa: CASSLARDRVGEQYF
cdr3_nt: TGTGCCAGCAGTCTTGCGCGGGACAGGGTTGGCGAGCAGTACTTC

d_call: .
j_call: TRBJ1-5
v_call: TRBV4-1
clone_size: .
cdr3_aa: CASSRQGSYQPQHF
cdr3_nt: TGCGCCAGCAGCCGACAAGGGAGCTATCAGCCCCAGCATTTT

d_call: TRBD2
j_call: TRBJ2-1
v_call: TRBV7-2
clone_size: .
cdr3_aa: CASSLWGLAVNEQFF
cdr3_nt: TGTGCCAGCAGCTTATGGGGACTAGCAGTTAATGAGCAGTTCTTC

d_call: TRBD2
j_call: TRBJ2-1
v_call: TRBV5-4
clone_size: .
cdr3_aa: CASSLELAGYNEQFF
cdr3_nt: TGTGCCAGCAGCTTGGAGCTAGCGGGCTACAATGAGCAGTTCTTC

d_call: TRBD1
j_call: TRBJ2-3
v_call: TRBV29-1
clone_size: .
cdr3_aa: CSVGQGTDTQYF
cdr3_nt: TGCAGCGTTGGACAGGGAACAGATACGCAGTATTTT

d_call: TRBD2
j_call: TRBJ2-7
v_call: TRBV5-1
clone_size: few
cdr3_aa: CASSLGLAGSYEQYF
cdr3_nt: TGCGCCAGCAGCTTGGGACTAGCGGGGTCCTACGAGCAGTACTTC

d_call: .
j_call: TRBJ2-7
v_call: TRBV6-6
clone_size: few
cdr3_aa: CASSYPRDNAYEQYF
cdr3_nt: TGTGCCAGCAGTTACCCAAGGGACAACGCCTACGAGCAGTACTTC

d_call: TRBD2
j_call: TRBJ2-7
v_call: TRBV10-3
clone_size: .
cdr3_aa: CAITSGPTSGTYEQYF
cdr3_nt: TGTGCCATCACCTCCGGCCCGACTAGCGGTACCTACGAGCAGTACTTC

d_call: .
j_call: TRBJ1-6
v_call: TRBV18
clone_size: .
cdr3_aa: CASSPGGVRYNSPLHF
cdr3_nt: TGTGCCAGCTCACCTGGCGGGGTTCGCTATAATTCACCCCTCCACTTT

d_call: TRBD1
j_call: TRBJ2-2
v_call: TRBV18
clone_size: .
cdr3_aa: CASSPDRFNTGELFF
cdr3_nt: TGTGCCAGCTCACCGGACAGGTTCAACACCGGGGAGCTGTTTTTT

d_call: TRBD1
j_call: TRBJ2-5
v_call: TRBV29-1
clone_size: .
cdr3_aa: CSVGRGQGGETQYF
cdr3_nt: TGCAGCGTTGGTAGGGGACAGGGAGGCGAGACCCAGTACTTC

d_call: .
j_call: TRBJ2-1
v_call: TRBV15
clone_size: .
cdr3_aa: CATSRDLGSYNEQFF
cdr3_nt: TGTGCCACCAGCAGGGACTTGGGCTCCTACAATGAGCAGTTCTTC

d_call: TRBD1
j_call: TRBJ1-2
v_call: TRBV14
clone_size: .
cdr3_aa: CASSQVPGTGYGYTF
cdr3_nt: TGTGCCAGCAGCCAAGTGCCCGGGACAGGGTACGGCTACACCTTC

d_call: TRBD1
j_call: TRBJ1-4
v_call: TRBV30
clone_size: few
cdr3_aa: CASNRGASTEKLFF
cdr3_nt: TGTGCCTCCAACAGGGGTGCCTCGACTGAAAAACTGTTTTTT

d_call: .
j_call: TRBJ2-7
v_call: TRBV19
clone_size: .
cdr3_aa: CASSKQVNSYEQYF
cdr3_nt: TGTGCCAGTAGTAAACAGGTTAACTCCTACGAGCAGTACTTC

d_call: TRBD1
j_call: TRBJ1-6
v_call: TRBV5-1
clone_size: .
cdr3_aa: CASSTRTGKSSYNSPLHF
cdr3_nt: TGCGCCAGCAGCACCCGGACAGGGAAGAGCTCCTATAATTCACCCCTCCACTTT

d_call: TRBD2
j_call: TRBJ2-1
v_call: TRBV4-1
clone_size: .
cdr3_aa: CAGGLAGASYNEQFF
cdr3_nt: TGCGCCGGGGGACTAGCGGGAGCGTCCTACAATGAGCAGTTCTTC

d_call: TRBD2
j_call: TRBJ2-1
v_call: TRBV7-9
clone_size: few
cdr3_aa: CASSLEWAGGIREQFF
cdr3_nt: TGTGCCAGCAGCTTAGAATGGGCGGGAGGGATTCGTGAGCAGTTCTTC

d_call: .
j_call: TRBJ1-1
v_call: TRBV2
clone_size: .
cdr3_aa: CASSGRDEAFF
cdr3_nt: TGTGCCAGCAGTGGACGGGATGAAGCTTTCTTT

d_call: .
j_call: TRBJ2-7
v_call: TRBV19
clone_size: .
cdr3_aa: CASSKQGSYEQYF
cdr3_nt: TGTGCCAGTAGTAAACAGGGTTCCTACGAGCAGTACTTC

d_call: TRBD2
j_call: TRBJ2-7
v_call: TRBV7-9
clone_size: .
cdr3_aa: CAALSGEGEQYF
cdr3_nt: TGTGCCGCCCTTTCCGGGGAGGGCGAGCAGTACTTC